The clone carrying this T cell receptor beta chain was seen just once. This record comes from a study of T cell changes during pregnancy in multiple sclerosis. J was trimmed by 4 bases and V by 6 bases; bases with no gene match: 5. The CDR3 is 14 residues long. Germline V CDR1 and CDR2: WSHSY, SAAADI. TCRdb's table, derived via immunoSEQ multiplex PCR, lists solely in-frame clones and lacks some. Here the sample spans roughly 40,000 clones, 94% being singletons. The chain links TRBV10-2 to TRBJ1-5, with 8 bases identical to TRBD1. The sequence was collected from a female donor with multiple sclerosis, enrolled in a pregnancy study. The material was peripheral blood, obtained in the third trimester of pregnancy. CDR3 protein: CASRGDRPNQPQHF. In DNA form, the CDR3 reads TGCGCCAGCAGGGGGGACAGGCCTAATCAGCCCCAGCATTTT.